A selection of T cell receptor beta chains follows, all from one sample in a study of cytomegalovirus exposure and HLA in healthy donors. The protocol was immunoSEQ multiplex PCR, while the TCRdb copy is restricted to in-frame clones and leaves out a portion. This table holds under 200,000 clones, about 85% found once. Source material: PBMCs. The receptors were sampled from a male donor in good health and CMV-seropositive. CDR3s leave out the opening cysteine and the closing phenylalanine or tryptophan.

>TRBV27
ASSVRGFGGYT
>TRBV19
ASTETSGSSYNEQF
>TRBV6-4
ASSDSELGPQH
>TRBV25-1
ASSGDRVSNQPQH
>TRBV29-1
SVESGAGNTIY
>TRBV28
ASSTGESHGNIQY
>TRBV7-9
AHQAAGGAYNEQF
>TRBV4-2
ASSQVPGQGFEKLF
>TRBV5-5
ASRDSDNEQF
>TRBV2
ASRGDINQPQH
>TRBV30
AFNRQGNEQY
>TRBV6-4
ASKFTVNTEAF
>TRBV7-2
ASSSRLALNEQF
>TRBV5-1
ASSSGTGGDEKLF
>TRBV9
ASSVETSGYYEQY
>TRBV6-1
ASSAGDGGLPQH
>TRBV27
ASSLIGGGDYTQY
>TRBV28
ASSLADSYEQY
>TRBV5-1
ASTNQETQY
>TRBV27
ASSLYGGYQPQH
>TRBV27
ASSFRPGTFKGQF
>TRBV29-1
SVRASGRETQY
>TRBV6-5
ASSPGYQETQY
>TRBV11-2
ASSFADGGGQPQH
>TRBV11-2
ASSPEGRVFNEQF
>TRBV20-1
SGGQGYEQY
>TRBV4-2
ASSQGGTGGVRGKQY
>TRBV18
ASSPPGTGIATNEKLF
>TRBV5-1
ASSLQGVTEAF
>TRBV9
ASSVTTGGGSPLH
>TRBV7-9
SSSLVGDSNQPQH
>TRBV4-1
AAQRIAGTQETQY
>TRBV2
ASSESSPGQAYEQY
>TRBV19
ASSIVGAGRSGELF
>TRBV7-9
ASSLGQGNQPQH
>TRBV13
ASSFRADTYEQY
>TRBV9
ASSAALGQGQQY
>TRBV28
ASSFLARENYEQY
>TRBV5-1
ASSLAQGRGYTEAF
>TRBV13
ASSLFVGVTGELF
>TRBV7-2
ASSPLGTLTEQY
>TRBV6-1
ASSESIPRGGKRQETQY
>TRBV7-2
ASRAAGGNTEAF
>TRBV18
ASGLAGGRTGELF
>TRBV18
ASSPRSLGGATNEKLF
>TRBV7-9
SSRGAGSGETQY
>TRBV19
ASSILGDTEAF
>TRBV5-6
ASSLRQGASNQPQH
>TRBV4-3
ASGAGDGNTIY
>TRBV6-6
ASSYSDRGYYGYT
>TRBV5-1
ASSGLGGPNEQF
>TRBV29-1
SVTPGTTDTQY
>TRBV6-4
ASSVGRDYGYT
>TRBV7-9
ASSIETEVNIQY
>TRBV5-1
ASRTGGSKNIQY